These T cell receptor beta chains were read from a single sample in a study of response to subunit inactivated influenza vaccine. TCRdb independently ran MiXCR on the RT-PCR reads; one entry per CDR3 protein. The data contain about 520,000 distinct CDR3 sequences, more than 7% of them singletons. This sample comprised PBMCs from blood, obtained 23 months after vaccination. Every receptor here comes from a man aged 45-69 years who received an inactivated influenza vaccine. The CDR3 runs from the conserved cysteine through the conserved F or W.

CASSLTPSGSYAIQYF	TRBV11-2	TRBJ2-4
CAWRVAGSTGELFF	TRBV30	TRBJ2-2
CASSQSKETQYF	TRBV18	TRBJ2-5
CSVEGNTKNIQYF	TRBV29-1	TRBJ2-4
CSASPQGNYEQYF	TRBV20-1	TRBJ2-7
CASSTWTGRGEKLFF	TRBV28	TRBJ1-4
CASRRTSGRAGTDTQYF	TRBV5-4	TRBJ2-3
CATSRAGGRSTYEQYF	TRBV15	TRBJ2-7
CAISEELAVYQNIQYF	TRBV10-3	TRBJ2-4
CASSQGSPKETQYF	TRBV4-2	TRBJ2-5
CASSYQGSRHYEQYF	TRBV6-5	TRBJ2-7
CASSRVVVPTNEKLFF	TRBV4-1	TRBJ1-4
CSARRSGGGDQSTDTQYF	TRBV20-1	TRBJ2-3
CASSRAGNTIYF	TRBV12-3/TRBV12-4	TRBJ1-3
CASSQDLKGMNTEAFF	TRBV4-3	TRBJ1-1
CASSLGQGGGNEQFF	TRBV4-3	TRBJ2-1
CATSDSDLLQSF	TRBV24-1	TRBJ2-1
CSARDIAGGPETQYF	TRBV20-1	TRBJ2-5
CASSPRTGTNTQYF	TRBV7-9	TRBJ2-3
CAWSMGQGSRNTQYF	TRBV30	TRBJ2-3
CASSPEAVREKLFF	TRBV18	TRBJ1-4
CASSSRISGTGYMAGELFF	TRBV27	TRBJ2-2
CSAAKAGATYEQYF	TRBV20-1	TRBJ2-7
CASSQDPPGGAQETQYF	TRBV4-3	TRBJ2-5
CASSMGRIGQFF	TRBV6-2/TRBV6-3	TRBJ2-1
CSAARLAASSYEQYF	TRBV20-1	TRBJ2-7
CASSQGGAFGYTF	TRBV7-2	TRBJ1-2
CASSFSWDYGYTF	TRBV12-3/TRBV12-4	TRBJ1-2
CASRVDNEQFF	TRBV2	TRBJ2-1
CAIRPRGEDTQYF	TRBV10-3	TRBJ2-3
CASSLGWETQYF	TRBV7-9	TRBJ2-5
CASSGRIRDTANEQFF	TRBV18	TRBJ2-1
CATSDSPGQGSEAFF	TRBV24-1	TRBJ1-1
CASSSTGQSGNTIYF	TRBV9	TRBJ1-3
CASSQGDTDTQYF	TRBV4-2	TRBJ2-3
CASSLYRESGELFF	TRBV27	TRBJ2-2